The source of this TCR beta chain is a study of molecular identifiers for immune sequencing clone quantification. V lost 7 bases, J lost 5 bases, and 4 bases stayed unmatched. CDR1 and CDR2 (germline): SGHDT, YYEEEE. The CDR3 runs to 12 residues. One entry per CDR3 protein results from TCRdb running MiXCR on the PCR reads. This table has more than 50,000 distinct CDR3 sequences, over 15% appearing once. Study findings and constraints: Barcodes shared by identical TCR molecules could lead to underestimated sizes of highly expanded clones.

This clonotype has ten or more counts. What it binds is unknown. The specimen was naive CD8+ T cells from blood, with Jurkat cell RNA spiked in. Subset meaning: FACS-sorted CD8+CD4-CCR7+CD45RA+ naive T cells. The receptor was derived from a human donor in good health. Some libraries in this study had Jurkat cell RNA spiked in. This sequence joins TRBV5-6 and TRBJ1-1; 8 nucleotides align to TRBD1. CDR3 sequence reads: CASGQGGTEAFF. The CDR3, as DNA: TGTGCCAGCGGACAGGGCGGGACTGAAGCTTTCTTT.